This T cell receptor (beta chain) was identified in a study of blood T cell repertoires in COVID-19. Across the whole study: Italy, Spain and the United States were the sources of the convalescent and acute COVID-19 samples. Sources were T cells, B-cell-depleted T cells, or PBMCs; the material itself was cDNA or gDNA.

Residents of approximately 25 US areas, aged about 18 to 95 years, made up the participants. In germline, CDR1 is LNHNV, CDR2 YYDKDF (reference sequence). J was trimmed by 0 bases and V by 3 bases; bases with no gene match: 16. This CDR3 region has 20 residues. Original processing notes: It was from reference gene primer amplification that nucleated cell counts were estimated. Generated by immunoSEQ multiplex PCR, the TCRdb table keeps only in-frame clones and is missing some. D and trimming were read from the DNA, whereas the V and J calls and clone size are those reported in that table. The sample has a few hundred thousand clones, 80% to 90% seen once.

This TCR derives from a woman aged 40 to 50 with acute COVID-19. V is TRBV15 and J is TRBJ1-5; 8 bases are a match to TRBD1. The sequenced material came from PBMCs or T cells enriched from blood (not recorded which). The DNA of the CDR3 is TGTGCCACCAGCAGGCGAAAGCAGGGGGCCCTCTTCTATAGCAATCAGCCCCAGCATTTT. This gives the protein CATSRRKQGALFYSNQPQHF. The full variable domain, its missing parts supplied by reference TRBV15 and TRBJ1-5, is DAMVIQNPRYQVTQFGKPVTLSCSQTLNHNVMYWYQQKSSQAPKLLFHYYDKDFNNEADTPDNFQSRRPNTSFCFLDIRSPGLGDTAMYLCATSRRKQGALFYSNQPQHFGDGTRLSIL.